This T cell receptor beta chain derives from a study of radiation and T cells in renal cell carcinoma. Overall study: Nephrectomy followed 15 Gy stereotactic body radiation by 4 weeks. Study-wide findings and caveats: From baseline, blood top tumor clonotypes peaked at 2 weeks post-radiation.

Assay: immunoSEQ multiplex PCR; the TCRdb copy retains only in-frame clones and omits some. The data contain 130,000 or so clones, roughly 85% of them singletons. To note about this clone: The antigen remains unidentified.

Described time point: baseline pretreatment blood. The treatment was: 15 Gy SBRT to primary tumor, nephrectomy 4 weeks later. Source: blood, taken from a patient whose treatment included radiotherapy and nephrectomy. This clonotype was obtained from a woman in her forties or fifties with renal cell carcinoma.

CDR3 in amino acids: CASSVQGGTEAFF. The CDR3 bases are TGCGCCAGCAGCGTACAGGGGGGCACTGAAGCTTTCTTT. V is TRBV10-1 and J is TRBJ1-1; 8 nucleotides match TRBD1. CDR3 length: 13 amino acids. The V gene end was trimmed by 6 bases and the J gene end by 4 bases; junction bases not matched to a gene: 4. From germline, CDR1 is WNHNN and CDR2 SYGVQD (reference sequence).